These T cell receptor beta chains were read from a single sample in a study of cytomegalovirus exposure and HLA in healthy donors. TCRdb's table, derived via immunoSEQ multiplex PCR, lists solely in-frame clones and lacks some. In the table there are around 190,000 clones, around 77% of which are singletons. The specimen sequenced was PBMCs. The receptor set was obtained from a woman aged 25 to 39 in good health and CMV-seronegative. The CDR3 runs from the conserved cysteine through the conserved F or W. Each record gives: clone size, J gene, V gene, D gene, CDR3 DNA, CDR3 protein. A D gene is named only where the DNA matches it firmly. Expanded clones are given a class, and other clones once, few, many or no size at all.

size: .; J: TRBJ2-1; V: TRBV5-4; D: .; DNA: TGTGCCAGCAGCCCACGGGTAGAGATCAATGAGCAGTTCTTC; CDR3: CASSPRVEINEQFF
size: .; J: TRBJ1-4; V: TRBV6-5; D: TRBD1; DNA: TGTGCCAGCAGTCCACAGGGGCCGGGGAAACTGTTTTTT; CDR3: CASSPQGPGKLFF
size: once; J: TRBJ2-1; V: TRBV5-5; D: .; DNA: TGTGCCAGCAGCTTGGCCAGGGATCACAATGAGCAGTTCTTC; CDR3: CASSLARDHNEQFF
size: .; J: TRBJ2-1; V: TRBV5-6; D: TRBD2; DNA: TGTGCCAGCAGTTTAGCGGGAGGGACCTATGAGCAGTTCTTC; CDR3: CASSLAGGTYEQFF
size: .; J: TRBJ1-4; V: TRBV6-5; D: .; DNA: TGTGCCACAGCGTCGGGGAGAGCAACTAATGAAAAACTGTTTTTT; CDR3: CATASGRATNEKLFF
size: .; J: TRBJ1-4; V: TRBV5-1; D: .; DNA: TGCGCCAGCAGCTTACGCGGGGCTAATGAAAAACTGTTTTTT; CDR3: CASSLRGANEKLFF
size: .; J: TRBJ2-7; V: TRBV27; D: TRBD2; DNA: TGTGCCAGCAGTCAGTCCCCTCCACCCATAGCGGGAGGACCCTACGAGCAGTACTTC; CDR3: CASSQSPPPIAGGPYEQYF
size: few; J: TRBJ1-6; V: TRBV5-6; D: .; DNA: TGTGCCAGCAGCTTGGACAGGGCCATCCATAATTCACCCCTCCACTTT; CDR3: CASSLDRAIHNSPLHF
size: .; J: TRBJ2-3; V: TRBV20-1; D: .; DNA: TGCAGTGCCCCTAGAGGAGATACGCAGTATTTT; CDR3: CSAPRGDTQYF
size: .; J: TRBJ2-1; V: TRBV29-1; D: TRBD2; DNA: TGCAGCGTTGATTACCCTTCCGGGGGGTACTACAATGAGCAGTTCTTC; CDR3: CSVDYPSGGYYNEQFF
size: .; J: TRBJ1-2; V: TRBV6-5; D: .; DNA: TGTGCCAGCAGTTACATAGGAGATGCCCCTAGTCAAGGCTACACCTTC; CDR3: CASSYIGDAPSQGYTF
size: .; J: TRBJ2-3; V: TRBV7-9; D: .; DNA: TGTGCCAGCAGCGGATCAGGGACAGATACGCAGTATTTT; CDR3: CASSGSGTDTQYF
size: .; J: TRBJ2-2; V: TRBV15; D: TRBD2; DNA: TGTGCCACCAGCCTAAAGGCGGGGGAGGACACCGGGGAGCTGTTTTTT; CDR3: CATSLKAGEDTGELFF
size: .; J: TRBJ1-6; V: TRBV5-1; D: TRBD1; DNA: TGCGCCAGCAGCTTGGCGAAGGACAGGGTGGCTTCACCCCTCCACTTT; CDR3: CASSLAKDRVASPLHF
size: .; J: TRBJ1-3; V: TRBV6-5; D: .; DNA: TGTGCCAGCGCAAGGGGCCACATCTCTGGAAACACCATATATTTT; CDR3: CASARGHISGNTIYF
size: few; J: TRBJ1-2; V: TRBV2; D: .; DNA: TGTGCCAGCAGTGCACCGGGCCGAGGGAGCGGCTACACCTTC; CDR3: CASSAPGRGSGYTF
size: few; J: TRBJ2-7; V: TRBV6-5; D: TRBD2; DNA: TGTGCCAGCAGTTACTACCTAGCGGGAGATGAGCAGTACTTC; CDR3: CASSYYLAGDEQYF
size: .; J: TRBJ2-1; V: TRBV15; D: TRBD2; DNA: TGTGCCACTGCGCTAGCGGGAGACGAGCAGTTCTTC; CDR3: CATALAGDEQFF